This is a list of T cell receptor beta chains from one sample in a study of blood T cell repertoires in COVID-19. Clones were sequenced by immunoSEQ multiplex PCR, and TCRdb holds only the in-frame ones, with some missing. The sample lists roughly 140,000 clones, around 83% seen once, with roughly 5.7% in the top ten. The specimen sequenced was PBMCs or T cells enriched from blood (not recorded which). These receptors came from a woman in her forties or fifties who had been exposed to COVID-19. CDR3s include the opening cysteine and the closing phenylalanine or tryptophan. A D gene is named only where the DNA matches it firmly. Where a row states a size, it is once, few, many or the class of an expanded clone; other rows omit it.

clone_size	j_call	d_call	v_call	cdr3_nt	cdr3_aa
.	TRBJ2-2	.	TRBV9	TGTGCCAGCAGCGTAGGAGGCCCTGAGCTGTTTTTT	CASSVGGPELFF
.	TRBJ2-7	TRBD1	TRBV19	TGTGCCAGTAGTCCCGACCCTACAGGGGCCTACGAGCAGTACTTC	CASSPDPTGAYEQYF
.	TRBJ2-5	TRBD1	TRBV2	TGTGCCAGCAGTCGGGACAGGGGGCCGGCCCAGTACTTC	CASSRDRGPAQYF
.	TRBJ2-1	.	TRBV11-3	TGTGCCAGCAGCATGACAGGATATGGTGAGCAGTTCTTC	CASSMTGYGEQFF
.	TRBJ1-1	.	TRBV9	TGTGCCAGCAGCGTAGCTCTAGGAACTGAAGCTTTCTTT	CASSVALGTEAFF
.	TRBJ1-2	.	TRBV6-6	TGTGCCAGCAGTTACCAGCCGTGGCAGGCCCCCTCGTCCTTC	CASSYQPWQAPSSF
.	TRBJ1-1	.	TRBV27	TGTGCCAGCAGTTTACGCTCAGTGAACACTGAAGCTTTCTTT	CASSLRSVNTEAFF
.	TRBJ1-6	.	TRBV5-1	TGCGCCAGCAGCAACGAGAACCCCCCTCGACTCAAGTTCAGCTCCTATAATTCACCCCTCCACTTT	CASSNENPPRLKFSSYNSPLHF
.	TRBJ2-3	.	TRBV10-3	TGTGCCAACCCGGGACTCCTCACAGATACGCAGTATTTT	CANPGLLTDTQYF
.	TRBJ2-3	TRBD2	TRBV27	TGTGCCAGCAGTCCCGTTAGACTAGCAACAGATACGCAGTATTTT	CASSPVRLATDTQYF
.	TRBJ2-7	TRBD2	TRBV9	TGTGCCAGCAGCGTAGGGACTAGCGGAACCTACGGGGAGCAGTACTTC	CASSVGTSGTYGEQYF
many	TRBJ2-3	.	TRBV6-4	TGTGCCAGCAGTGACCGGGAAGATACGCAGTATTTT	CASSDREDTQYF
.	TRBJ1-5	.	TRBV2	TGTGCCAGCAGTGGCGGCCAGCCCCAGCATTTT	CASSGGQPQHF
.	TRBJ2-5	TRBD2	TRBV7-2	TGTGCCAGCAGCCTAGCGGGAGGCAGTGAGACCCAGTACTTC	CASSLAGGSETQYF
.	TRBJ2-1	TRBD2	TRBV6-5	TGTGCCAGCAGTTACGTTACTAGCGGGAGCTACAATGAGCAGTTCTTC	CASSYVTSGSYNEQFF
once	TRBJ2-1	.	TRBV5-4	TGTGCCAGCAGCTTCGCCGGGGGGCGATCGGATGAGCAGTTCTTC	CASSFAGGRSDEQFF
.	TRBJ2-1	TRBD2	TRBV19	TGTGCCAGTAGTATGAAGGCGGGGGGGAGTGAGCAGTTCTTC	CASSMKAGGSEQFF
.	TRBJ1-2	TRBD1	TRBV29-1	TGCAGCGTGAGGATAAAACAGGGGGCTGGGTATGGCTACACCTTC	CSVRIKQGAGYGYTF
once	TRBJ1-1	.	TRBV10-3	TGTGCCATCAGTGAGTCTCCCCGAGCCTATGAAGCTTTCTTT	CAISESPRAYEAFF
.	TRBJ1-4	TRBD1	TRBV29-1	TGCAGCGTCTATGCGACAGGGGATAATGAAAAACTGTTTTTT	CSVYATGDNEKLFF
.	TRBJ2-1	TRBD2	TRBV7-2	TGTGCCAGCAGCCCCCGGCTAGCGGGAGGAACCAGGGATGAGCAGTTCTTC	CASSPRLAGGTRDEQFF
.	TRBJ2-1	TRBD2	TRBV7-2	TGTGCCAGCAGCTTTAGGACTAGCGGGAGTGGCAATGAGCAGTTCTTC	CASSFRTSGSGNEQFF
.	TRBJ2-1	TRBD2	TRBV20-1	TGCAGTGCTAGTGAGCTAGCGGGAGGTGAGCAGTTCTTC	CSASELAGGEQFF
.	TRBJ2-7	.	TRBV10-2	TGCGCCAGCAGTGATCAGTACGAGCAGTACTTC	CASSDQYEQYF
.	TRBJ1-1	.	TRBV9	TGTGCCAGCAGCGTCCTAGACCAGAACACTGAAGCTTTCTTT	CASSVLDQNTEAFF
.	TRBJ2-7	.	TRBV7-6	TGTGCCAGCAGTCCGCGAGTGGAGAGGCTAGTCGACGAGCAGTACTTC	CASSPRVERLVDEQYF
.	TRBJ2-4	.	TRBV19	TGTGCCAGTAGTCGGACAGTTCTAGCCAAAAACATTCAGTACTTC	CASSRTVLAKNIQYF
.	TRBJ2-1	.	TRBV5-1	TGCGCCAGCAGTCCTCAGGGGATAGATGAGCAGTTCTTC	CASSPQGIDEQFF
.	TRBJ2-6	TRBD1	TRBV6-1	TGTGCCAGCAGTGGACAGGGGGGTCCCTCTGGGGCCAACGTCCTGACTTTC	CASSGQGGPSGANVLTF
few	TRBJ2-5	.	TRBV6-5	TGTGCCAGCAGTTACAGCCTTGCCCAAGAGACCCAGTACTTC	CASSYSLAQETQYF
.	TRBJ2-7	.	TRBV11-3	TGTGCCAGCAGCCCCAGCGCTACCTACGAGCAGTACTTC	CASSPSATYEQYF
.	TRBJ2-3	.	TRBV14	TGTGCCAGCAGCCTAGCCATAGATACGCAGTATTTT	CASSLAIDTQYF
.	TRBJ2-1	.	TRBV21-1	TGTGCCAGCAGCACCCACCAGGACAGGCGTGAGGAGGGATACAATGAGCAGTTCTTC	CASSTHQDRREEGYNEQFF
.	TRBJ2-6	.	TRBV19	TGTGCCAGTAGTTGGGGGGGGGCCCTCTCTGGGGCCAACGTCCTGACTTTC	CASSWGGALSGANVLTF
.	TRBJ1-2	TRBD1	TRBV29-1	TGCAGCGTTGGAGGGGGCTCTGGCTACACCTTC	CSVGGGSGYTF
.	TRBJ2-3	.	TRBV10-2	TGCGCCAGCAGTGAGCGCCTACTCCGAGATACGCAGTATTTT	CASSERLLRDTQYF
.	TRBJ1-2	TRBD1	TRBV19	TGTGCCAGTAGTGCCGTTACAGGGGGCGGAGGTTATGGCTACACCTTC	CASSAVTGGGGYGYTF
few	TRBJ2-1	TRBD1	TRBV7-9	TGTGCCAGCAGCTTAGTGGACAGGGGAGAGCAGTTCTTC	CASSLVDRGEQFF
.	TRBJ2-7	TRBD1	TRBV18	TGTGCCAGCTCACCAGGGGCAGGGGGCACCTACGAGCAGTACTTC	CASSPGAGGTYEQYF
few	TRBJ2-1	TRBD2	TRBV19	TGTGCCAGTAGTATCCCCAATGGCGGGGGTAACAATGAGCAGTTCTTC	CASSIPNGGGNNEQFF
.	TRBJ2-5	.	TRBV9	TGTGCCAGCAGCGTAGGGAAAGTGTCTCTGGCGGAAGAGACCCAGTACTTC	CASSVGKVSLAEETQYF
once	TRBJ2-1	TRBD2	TRBV7-8	TGTGCCAGCAGCTTCAGACTAGCGGGGGACAATGAGCAGTTCTTC	CASSFRLAGDNEQFF
few	TRBJ2-7	.	TRBV5-1	TGCGCCAGCAGGGCAGGGCAAAACGAGCAGTACTTC	CASRAGQNEQYF
.	TRBJ2-2	TRBD1	TRBV6-2/TRBV6-3	TGTGCCAGCAGCCATGGGACAGCCGGGGAGCTGTTTTTT	CASSHGTAGELFF
.	TRBJ1-1	.	TRBV18	TGTGCCAGCTCACTTAGACAGTTAGATATGAACACTGAAGCTTTCTTT	CASSLRQLDMNTEAFF
.	TRBJ1-3	.	TRBV6-5	TGTGCCAGCAGTTACTCACGCGGGGTCTCTGGAAACACCATATATTTT	CASSYSRGVSGNTIYF
.	TRBJ1-1	.	TRBV5-4	TGTGCCAGCAGCCCTGAAGCCTTGCGGACTGAAGCTTTCTTT	CASSPEALRTEAFF